The 26 T cell receptor beta chains below were found in one sample sequenced in a study of T cells after yellow fever vaccination. TCRdb reprocessed the 5' RACE reads via MiXCR and lists one record per CDR3 protein. The table shows some 350,000 distinct CDR3 sequences, with 9.5% to 13% occurring only once. Sequenced material: PBMCs, taken on the day of the first yellow fever vaccination. Every receptor here comes from a man younger than 35 who received the YFV17D yellow fever vaccine.

The chain recombines TRBV4-3 with TRBJ1-3; D ambiguous. Trimming shortened V by 0 bases and J by 3 bases, and 3 bases separated the two germline ends. This CDR3 is built from 13 residues. Germline V gives CDR1 LGHNA, CDR2 YSLEER. The CDR3 nucleotides read TGCGCCAGCAGCCAAGATAGTGGAAACACCATATATTTT. Translation: CASSQDSGNTIYF.

This clonotype was seen a handful of times. The chain has TRBV12-3 or TRBV12-4 and TRBJ2-5; D gene ambiguous. The CDR3 is made up of 13 amino acids. The V end was cut by 2 bases, the J end by 5 bases, with 9 bases between. CDR3 sequence reads: CASSLYRRETQYF. The CDR3 bases are TGTGCCAGCAGTTTATACCGGCGGGAGACCCAGTACTTC.

This clonotype was counted between two and nine times. The chain uses TRBV12-3 or TRBV12-4 and TRBJ2-2; D may match TRBD1 or TRBD2 (6 bases each). This CDR3 comprises 15 residues. Trimming removed 3 bases from V and 6 bases from J, with 14 bases in between. The CDR3 DNA follows: TGTGCCAGCAGTTTTAGGGGGGAGATCGCCGGGGAGCTGTTTTTT. The encoded protein is CASSFRGEIAGELFF.

This clonotype appeared a few times. The rearrangement uses TRBV25-1 and TRBJ2-7; D might be TRBD1 (7 bases). The V end was cut by 1 base, the J end by 5 bases, with 12 bases between. From germline, CDR1 is MGHDK and CDR2 SYGVNS. The CDR3 loop spans 14 amino acids. The CDR3 loop reads CASSELSGGNEQYF. CDR3 coding DNA: TGTGCCAGCAGTGAATTGTCAGGGGGGAACGAGCAGTACTTC.

This clonotype was found a few times. The rearrangement joins TRBV5-1 to TRBJ1-2; D is uncertain. The germline gives CDR1 SGHRS, CDR2 YFSETQ. The CDR3 extends over 13 amino acids. With 4 bases removed from V and 6 bases from J, the gap between germline ends came to 13 bases. This CDR3 reads CASSPEGNDGYTF. As DNA, the CDR3 is TGCGCCAGCAGCCCCGAAGGGAACGATGGCTACACCTTC.

This chain connects TRBV12-3 or TRBV12-4 to TRBJ2-5; a weak D match, TRBD2 (6 bases). Trimming stripped 4 bases from V and 1 base from J, with 7 bases between. The CDR3 runs 13 residues. The CDR3 bases are TGTGCCAGCAGTTATAGCGGCCAAGAGACCCAGTACTTC. Translated, it gives CASSYSGQETQYF.

The V and J genes are TRBV6-1 and TRBJ1-5; 8 bases match TRBD1. The trim removed 6 bases at V and 6 bases at J, leaving 7 bases unmatched. Germline loops: CDR1 MNHNS, CDR2 SASEGT. The CDR3 covers 14 residues. CDR3 DNA sequence: TGTGCCAGCAGCTGGACAGGGTCAGGTCAGCCCCAGCATTTT. Protein product: CASSWTGSGQPQHF.

V usage is TRBV7-9 and J usage is TRBJ2-2; 10 bases agree with TRBD1. The V segment lost 5 bases and the J segment 8 bases; nucleotides outside the gene matches: 8. Germline-derived CDR1 and CDR2 are SEHNR and FQNEAQ (reference sequence). The CDR3 covers 15 residues. The CDR3 bases are TGTGCCAGCAGCCAGACAGGGGGCCCTTCTGGGGAGCTGTTTTTT. Residues: CASSQTGGPSGELFF.

CDR3 DNA: TGTGCCACCTCCGGGACAGCCACCCCACGATTGGAGACCCAGTACTTC. Translation gives CATSGTATPRLETQYF. The chain combines TRBV6-1 with TRBJ2-5, with 7 bases lining up with TRBD1. Looked up from germline, CDR1 is MNHNS and CDR2 is SASEGT. After removal of 10 bases from V and 5 bases from J, the junction contained 19 bases not matched to a gene. This CDR3 spans 16 amino acids.

The V gene is TRBV25-1, the J gene TRBJ2-1; 9 bases agree with TRBD1. Germline lookup yields CDR1 MGHDK and CDR2 SYGVNS. Trimming removed 3 bases from V and 4 bases from J; junction bases left unmatched: 7. The CDR3 loop spans 16 amino acids. The CDR3 region has the DNA TGTGCCAGCAGTGATCTGACAGGGGGGCTGTACAATGAGCAGTTCTTC. Protein sequence: CASSDLTGGLYNEQFF.

This clonotype was observed a few times. This chain links TRBV27 with TRBJ2-2; maybe TRBD1 (5 bases). Germline lookup yields CDR1 MNHEY and CDR2 SMNVEV (reference sequence). V lost 7 bases and J lost 4, with 16 bases in between. There are 15 residues in the CDR3. This chain's CDR3 is CASTTPDRGTGELFF. The CDR3 DNA reads as TGTGCCAGCACCACTCCGGATAGGGGCACCGGGGAGCTGTTTTTT.

This chain connects TRBV7-2 to TRBJ1-2, with TRBD1 identical over 7 bases. The CDR3 runs 15 residues. CDR1 SGHTA and CDR2 FQGNSA come from the germline V gene. With V trimmed by 5 bases and J by 6 bases, 12 bases remained unmatched. The CDR3 reads CASSLRQGRWDGYTF. The DNA for the CDR3 is TGTGCCAGCAGCCTCCGACAGGGCCGGTGGGATGGCTACACCTTC.

The J gene is TRBJ2-7, the V gene TRBV12-3 or TRBV12-4, with a weak D call TRBD1 (6 bases). This CDR3 comprises 13 residues. V was cut by 9 bases and J by 6 bases, with 18 bases left in between. CDR3 DNA sequence: TGTGCCAGTAACCAGGGGCCACTCGCCGAGCAGTACTTC. This sequence encodes CASNQGPLAEQYF.

V usage is TRBV27 and J usage is TRBJ2-7; D gene uncertain. CDR3 size: 15 residues. The germline gives CDR1 MNHEY, CDR2 SMNVEV (reference sequence). Trimming removed 5 bases from V and 2 bases from J, with 16 bases in between. The CDR3 loop reads CASSPNYAPPYEQYF. The CDR3 DNA is TGTGCCAGCAGTCCAAACTACGCACCCCCCTACGAGCAGTACTTC.

The chain joins TRBV9 to TRBJ2-1, with D perhaps assigned TRBD1 or TRBD2 (5 bases each). The CDR3 covers 14 residues. Trimming shortened V by 6 bases and J by 8 bases, and 18 bases separated the two germline ends. Germline lookup yields CDR1 SGDLS and CDR2 YYNGEE. The CDR3 DNA reads as TGTGCCAGCACCTTCGGGGCAGGGTGGGATGAGCAGTTCTTC. Encoded protein: CASTFGAGWDEQFF.

This sequence joins TRBV5-1 and TRBJ1-2; 10 bases match TRBD1. Germline V CDR1 and CDR2: SGHRS, YFSETQ. The CDR3 sequence is 14 residues long. Trimming at V came to 3 bases and at J to 6 bases, leaving 5 bases not matched to a gene. CDR3 bases: TGCGCCAGCAGCTCCGGGACAGGGGCGAATGGCTACACCTTC. It encodes CASSSGTGANGYTF. The complete variable domain, with remaining parts taken from reference TRBV5-1 and TRBJ1-2, reads KAGVTQTPRYLIKTRGQQVTLSCSPISGHRSVSWYQQTPGQGLQFLFEYFSETQRNKGNFPGRFSGRQFSNSRSEMNVSTLELGDSALYLCASSSGTGANGYTFGSGTRLTVV.

The chain recombines TRBV5-1 with TRBJ1-1, with TRBD1 as a possible D gene (6 bases). The germline V and J ends were trimmed by 4 bases and 1 base, with 11 bases remaining between them. This CDR3 has 14 residues. The germline gives CDR1 SGHRS, CDR2 YFSETQ. The CDR3 loop reads CASSVMTGNTEAFF. The CDR3, as DNA: TGCGCCAGCAGCGTTATGACAGGGAACACTGAAGCTTTCTTT.

This clonotype was recorded a few times. The CDR3, as DNA: TGTGCCAGTAGTGGGACGGCGAACTATGGCTACACCTTC. Its translation: CASSGTANYGYTF. J is TRBJ1-2 and V is TRBV19; D perhaps matches TRBD1 (5 bases). V shed 5 bases and J shed 2 bases, with 9 bases lying between them. The CDR3 sequence is 13 residues long. Looked up from germline, CDR1 is LNHDA and CDR2 is SQIVND (reference sequence).

This rearrangement joins TRBV2 to TRBJ2-3, with D possibly matching TRBD1 (5 bases). The germline V and J ends were trimmed by 6 bases and 6 bases, with 16 bases remaining between them. This CDR3 has 14 amino acids. CDR1 is SNHLY and CDR2 is FYNNEI in the germline V gene. The CDR3 region is CASSTGAPRDTQYF. The CDR3 bases are TGTGCCAGCAGCACAGGAGCCCCGCGGGATACGCAGTATTTT.

The rearrangement joins TRBV7-8 to TRBJ1-1, with D tentatively TRBD1 (5 bases). The CDR3 has 12 amino acids. V was shortened by 5 bases and J by 10 bases, with 14 bases between the two germline ends. Per germline, CDR1 SGHVS and CDR2 FQNEAQ. This CDR3 is CASSPWAGPAFF. The CDR3 DNA reads as TGTGCCAGCAGCCCCTGGGCAGGGCCAGCTTTCTTT.

The sample holds a few counts of this clonotype. This sequence joins TRBV12-3 or TRBV12-4 and TRBJ1-2; D is unclear. Trimming stripped 6 bases from V and 5 bases from J, with 7 bases between. This CDR3 has 11 residues. CDR3 loop: CASSRSYGYTF. The CDR3 coding sequence is TGTGCCAGCAGCCGTTCGTATGGCTACACCTTC.

This clonotype was found many times. The chain joins TRBV5-4 to TRBJ2-4; possible D gene TRBD2, 6 bases. Germline CDR1 and CDR2: SGHNT and YYREEE (reference sequence). The CDR3 sequence is 15 residues long. The ends were cut back, 2 bases at V and 2 bases at J, with 11 bases in the middle. The DNA of the CDR3 is TGTGCCAGCAGCTTCGGAGGGGCTCCCAAAAACATTCAGTACTTC. Protein: CASSFGGAPKNIQYF.

This clonotype was observed a few times. CDR3 loop: CATSEPSITDTQYF. CDR3 sequence (DNA): TGTGCCACCAGTGAGCCGAGTATCACAGATACGCAGTATTTT. The chain carries TRBV24-1 and TRBJ2-3, with D unclear. The V end lost 4 bases, the J end lost 2 bases, and 9 bases lay between the germline ends. Germline lookup yields CDR1 KGHDR and CDR2 SFDVKD. This CDR3 spans 14 amino acids.

This clonotype has just a few counts. Here the CDR3 reads CASSERTTNQPQHF. In nucleotides, the CDR3 is TGTGCCAGCAGTGAAAGGACAACCAATCAGCCCCAGCATTTT. The V and J genes are TRBV2 and TRBJ1-5, with TRBD1 as a possible D gene (5 bases). The CDR3 contains 14 residues. Germline CDR1 reads SNHLY; CDR2 reads FYNNEI. Trimming took off 2 bases at V and 3 bases at J, with 8 bases between the two ends.

Ten or more counts support this clonotype. This rearrangement joins TRBV6-2 or TRBV6-3 to TRBJ1-2; D may be TRBD1 (5 bases). Per the germline V gene, CDR1 is MNHEY and CDR2 is SVGEGT. Trimming took off 2 bases at V and 4 bases at J, with 5 bases between the two ends. This CDR3 comprises 12 residues. CDR3 sequence: CASSYDSYGYTF. DNA for the CDR3: TGTGCCAGCAGTTACGACAGCTATGGCTACACCTTC.

This clonotype has a handful of counts. The J gene is TRBJ2-1, the V gene TRBV11-1, with TRBD1 identical over 11 bases. V was pared by 3 bases and J by 1 base, with 8 bases of the junction left unmatched. Germline V gene data show CDR1 as SGHAT and CDR2 as FQDESV (reference sequence). The CDR3 is 18 residues long. In DNA form, the CDR3 reads TGTGCCAGCAGCTTTCTTGGGACAGGGGGACTTTCCTACAATGAGCAGTTCTTC. Translation: CASSFLGTGGLSYNEQFF.